This is a list of T cell receptor beta chains from one sample in a study of cytomegalovirus exposure and HLA in healthy donors. The assay was immunoSEQ multiplex PCR, and TCRdb's table has in-frame clones only and misses some. The table includes 80,000 to 95,000 clones, around 75% detected once. Sequences were obtained from PBMCs. The source is a woman between 40 and 50 years old in good health and CMV-seropositive. The CDR3 runs from the conserved cysteine through the conserved F or W. The D gene is left open where the match is weak. For some rows the clone size is stated as once, few or many, or as a class when expanded; others skip it.

D,size,J,V,DNA,CDR3
TRBD1,NA,TRBJ1-5,TRBV10-1,TGCGCCAGCAGTGAGTCAGAGACAGGGATGTACAATCAGCCCCAGCATTTT,CASSESETGMYNQPQHF
NA,NA,TRBJ2-1,TRBV14,TGTGCCAGCAGCCAGGGTCTAGCGCCGGTGTATGAGCAGTTCTTC,CASSQGLAPVYEQFF
TRBD1,once,TRBJ2-3,TRBV27,TGTGCCAGCAGTTTAGCCAGGGGGTTTAGGGATACGCAGTATTTT,CASSLARGFRDTQYF
NA,NA,TRBJ2-7,TRBV7-6,TGTGCCAGCAGCTTCAACTACAGGGAGTCATCCTACGAGCAGTACTTC,CASSFNYRESSYEQYF
TRBD2,NA,TRBJ2-1,TRBV27,TGTGCCAGCAGTCCCGGGCTAGCGGGACTTAGGGACAATGAGCAGTTCTTC,CASSPGLAGLRDNEQFF
NA,NA,TRBJ2-7,TRBV10-3,TGTGCCACCCAGGGGATTCTTGATATGTACGAGCAGTACTTC,CATQGILDMYEQYF
TRBD2,once,TRBJ2-1,TRBV4-2,TGTGCCAGCAGCCGACCGGGACTAGACAATGAGCAGTTCTTC,CASSRPGLDNEQFF
TRBD1,once,TRBJ2-7,TRBV6-1,TGTGCCAGCAGAGGACCGGGACAGGGGGCATACGAGCAGTACTTC,CASRGPGQGAYEQYF
NA,NA,TRBJ2-7,TRBV7-9,TGTGCCAGCAGCCCTCCCACCGGGAACGGAGGCTCCTACGAGCAGTACTTC,CASSPPTGNGGSYEQYF
NA,NA,TRBJ1-1,TRBV5-1,TGCGCCAGCAGCTTCGGGGAGGGGGTCATGAACACTGAAGCTTTCTTT,CASSFGEGVMNTEAFF